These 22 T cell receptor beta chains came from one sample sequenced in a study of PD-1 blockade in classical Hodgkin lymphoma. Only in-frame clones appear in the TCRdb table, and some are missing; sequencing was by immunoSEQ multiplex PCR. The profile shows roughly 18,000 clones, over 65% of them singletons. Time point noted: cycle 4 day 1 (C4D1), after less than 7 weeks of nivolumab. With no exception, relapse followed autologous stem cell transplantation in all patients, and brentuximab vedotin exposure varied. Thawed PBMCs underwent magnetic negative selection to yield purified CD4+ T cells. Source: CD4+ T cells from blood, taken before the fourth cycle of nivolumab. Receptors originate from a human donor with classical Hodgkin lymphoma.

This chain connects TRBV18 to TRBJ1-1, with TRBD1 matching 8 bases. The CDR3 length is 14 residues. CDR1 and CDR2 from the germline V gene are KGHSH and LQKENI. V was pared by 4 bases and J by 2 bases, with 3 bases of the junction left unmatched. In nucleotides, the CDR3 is TGTGCCAGCTCACTACAGGGGGGAAACACTGAAGCTTTCTTT. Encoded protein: CASSLQGGNTEAFF.

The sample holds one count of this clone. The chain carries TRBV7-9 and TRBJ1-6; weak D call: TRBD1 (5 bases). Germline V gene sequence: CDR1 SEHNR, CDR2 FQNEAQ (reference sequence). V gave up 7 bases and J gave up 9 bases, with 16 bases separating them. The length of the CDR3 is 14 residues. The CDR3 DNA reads TGTGCCAGCACTTTTGGGGGTTTGGGTTCACCCCTCCACTTT. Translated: CASTFGGLGSPLHF. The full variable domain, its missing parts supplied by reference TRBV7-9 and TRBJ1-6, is DTGVSQNPRHKITKRGQNVTFRCDPISEHNRLYWYRQTLGQGPEFLTYFQNEAQLEKSRLLSDRFSAERPKGSFSTLEIQRTEQGDSAMYLCASTFGGLGSPLHFGNGTRLTVT.

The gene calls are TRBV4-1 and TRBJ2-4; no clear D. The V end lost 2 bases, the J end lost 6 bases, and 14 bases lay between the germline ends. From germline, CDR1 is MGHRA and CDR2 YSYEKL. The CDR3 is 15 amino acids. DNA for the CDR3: TGCGCCAGCAGCCAATCGGCCGCCGCCGGAAACATTCAGTACTTC. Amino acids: CASSQSAAAGNIQYF.

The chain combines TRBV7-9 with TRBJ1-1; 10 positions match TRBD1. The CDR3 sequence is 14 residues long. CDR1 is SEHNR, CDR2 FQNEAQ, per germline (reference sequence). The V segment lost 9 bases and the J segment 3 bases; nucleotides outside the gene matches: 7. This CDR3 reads CASSTGGGDTEAFF. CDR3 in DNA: TGTGCCAGTTCGACAGGGGGCGGAGACACTGAAGCTTTCTTT.

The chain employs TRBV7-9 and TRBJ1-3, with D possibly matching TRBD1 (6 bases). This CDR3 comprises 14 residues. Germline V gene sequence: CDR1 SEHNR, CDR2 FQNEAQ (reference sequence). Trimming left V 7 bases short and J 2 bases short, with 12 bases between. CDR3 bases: TGTGCCAGCATAGATTCAGGGGCTGGAAACACCATATATTTT. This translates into CASIDSGAGNTIYF.

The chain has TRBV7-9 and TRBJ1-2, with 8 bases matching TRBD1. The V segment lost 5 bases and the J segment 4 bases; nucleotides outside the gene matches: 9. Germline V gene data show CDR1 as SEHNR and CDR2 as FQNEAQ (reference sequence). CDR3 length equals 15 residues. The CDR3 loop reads CASSGRGRRSYGYTF. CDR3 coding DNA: TGTGCCAGCAGCGGCAGGGGGCGGAGGAGCTATGGCTACACCTTC.

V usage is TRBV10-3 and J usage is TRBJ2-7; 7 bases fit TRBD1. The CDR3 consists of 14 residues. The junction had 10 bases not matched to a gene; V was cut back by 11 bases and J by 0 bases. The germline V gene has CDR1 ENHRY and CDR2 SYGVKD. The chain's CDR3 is CAAASGTDSYEQYF. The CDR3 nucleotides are TGTGCCGCAGCGTCCGGGACAGACTCCTACGAGCAGTACTTC.

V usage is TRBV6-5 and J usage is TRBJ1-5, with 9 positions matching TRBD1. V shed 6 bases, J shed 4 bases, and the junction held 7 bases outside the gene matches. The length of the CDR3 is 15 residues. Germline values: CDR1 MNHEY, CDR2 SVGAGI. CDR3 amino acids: CASRHRDRVNQPQHF. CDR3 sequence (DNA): TGTGCCAGCAGACATCGGGACAGGGTGAATCAGCCCCAGCATTTT.

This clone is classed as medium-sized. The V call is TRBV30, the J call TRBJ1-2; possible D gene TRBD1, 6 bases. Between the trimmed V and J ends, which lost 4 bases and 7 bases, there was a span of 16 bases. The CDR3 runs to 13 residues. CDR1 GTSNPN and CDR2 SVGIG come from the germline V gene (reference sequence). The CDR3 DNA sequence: TGTGCCTGGAAGGGGCAGGGGACGTCTGGCTACACCTTC. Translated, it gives CAWKGQGTSGYTF.

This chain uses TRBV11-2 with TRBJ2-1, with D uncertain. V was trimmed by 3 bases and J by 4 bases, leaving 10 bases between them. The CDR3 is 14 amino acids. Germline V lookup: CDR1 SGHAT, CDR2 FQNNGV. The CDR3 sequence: CASSFIRGYNEQFF. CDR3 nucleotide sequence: TGTGCCAGCAGCTTTATACGTGGATACAATGAGCAGTTCTTC.

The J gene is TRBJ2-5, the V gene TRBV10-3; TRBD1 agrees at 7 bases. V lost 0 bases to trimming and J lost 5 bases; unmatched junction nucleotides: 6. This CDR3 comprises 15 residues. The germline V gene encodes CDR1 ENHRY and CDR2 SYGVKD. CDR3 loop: CAISESEGARETQYF. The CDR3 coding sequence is TGTGCCATCAGTGAGTCAGAGGGGGCTCGGGAGACCCAGTACTTC.

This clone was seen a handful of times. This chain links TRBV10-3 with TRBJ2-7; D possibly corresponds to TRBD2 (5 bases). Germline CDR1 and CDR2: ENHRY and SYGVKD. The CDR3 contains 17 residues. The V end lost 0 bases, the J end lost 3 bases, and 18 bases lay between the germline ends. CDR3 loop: CAISESMAGLRGYEQYF. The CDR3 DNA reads TGTGCCATCAGTGAGTCTATGGCGGGCCTTCGCGGCTACGAGCAGTACTTC.

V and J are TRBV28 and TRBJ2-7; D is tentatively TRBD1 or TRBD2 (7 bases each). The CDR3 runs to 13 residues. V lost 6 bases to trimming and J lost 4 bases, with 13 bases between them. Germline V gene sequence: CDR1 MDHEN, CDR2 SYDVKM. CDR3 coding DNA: TGTGCCAGCAGCGCAGGGGGGGGATACGAGCAGTACTTC. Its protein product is CASSAGGGYEQYF.

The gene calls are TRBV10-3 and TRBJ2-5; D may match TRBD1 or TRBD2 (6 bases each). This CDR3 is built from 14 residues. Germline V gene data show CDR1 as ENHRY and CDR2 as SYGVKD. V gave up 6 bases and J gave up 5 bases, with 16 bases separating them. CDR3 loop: CAIRDSGSRETQYF. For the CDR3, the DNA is TGTGCCATCAGGGACAGCGGGTCTCGGGAGACCCAGTACTTC.

The CDR3 bases are TGCGCCAGCAGCCAAGATACGGGGGGCCCCTACGAGCAGTACTTC. Amino acid sequence: CASSQDTGGPYEQYF. This rearrangement joins TRBV4-3 to TRBJ2-7; D may be TRBD2 (7 bases). In germline, CDR1 is LGHNA, CDR2 YSLEER. The CDR3 runs 15 residues. Trimming took 0 bases from V and 2 from J, leaving 11 bases between them.

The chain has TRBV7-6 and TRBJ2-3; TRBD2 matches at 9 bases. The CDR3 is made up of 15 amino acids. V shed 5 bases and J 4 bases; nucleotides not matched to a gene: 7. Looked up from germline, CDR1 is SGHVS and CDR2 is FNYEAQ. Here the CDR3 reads CASSASGGRADTQYF. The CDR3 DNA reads TGTGCCAGCAGCGCCAGTGGCGGGAGGGCAGATACGCAGTATTTT.

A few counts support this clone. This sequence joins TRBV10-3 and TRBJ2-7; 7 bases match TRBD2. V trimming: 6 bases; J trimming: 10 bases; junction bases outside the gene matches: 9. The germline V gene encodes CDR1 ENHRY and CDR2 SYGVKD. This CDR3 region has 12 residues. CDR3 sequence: CAIRVGGKGQYF. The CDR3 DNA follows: TGTGCCATCAGGGTCGGGGGGAAGGGTCAGTACTTC.

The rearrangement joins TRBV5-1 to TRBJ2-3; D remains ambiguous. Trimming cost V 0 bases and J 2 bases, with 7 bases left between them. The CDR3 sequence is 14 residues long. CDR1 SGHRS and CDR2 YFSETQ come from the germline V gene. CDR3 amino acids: CASSLAQFTDTQYF. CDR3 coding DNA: TGCGCCAGCAGCTTGGCCCAGTTCACAGATACGCAGTATTTT.

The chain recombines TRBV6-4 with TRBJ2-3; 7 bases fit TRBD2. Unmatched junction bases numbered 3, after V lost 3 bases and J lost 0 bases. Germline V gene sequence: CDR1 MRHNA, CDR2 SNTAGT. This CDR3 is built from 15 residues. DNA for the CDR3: TGTGCCAGCAGTGATGTGGGGGGGAGCACAGATACGCAGTATTTT. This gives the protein CASSDVGGSTDTQYF.

The DNA for the CDR3 is TGTGCCAGCCGAAGCGGGACGAACACCGGGGAGCTGTTTTTT. Its translation: CASRSGTNTGELFF. The rearrangement uses TRBV28 and TRBJ2-2; 7 positions agree with TRBD2. Germline V gives CDR1 MDHEN, CDR2 SYDVKM. The CDR3 spans 14 residues. After removal of 8 bases from V and 0 bases from J, the junction contained 3 bases not matched to a gene. The whole variable domain, remainder taken from reference TRBV28 and TRBJ2-2, is DVKVTQSSRYLVKRTGEKVFLECVQDMDHENMFWYRQDPGLGLRLIYFSYDVKMKEKGDIPEGYSVSREKKERFSLILESASTNQTSMYLCASRSGTNTGELFFGEGSRLTVL.

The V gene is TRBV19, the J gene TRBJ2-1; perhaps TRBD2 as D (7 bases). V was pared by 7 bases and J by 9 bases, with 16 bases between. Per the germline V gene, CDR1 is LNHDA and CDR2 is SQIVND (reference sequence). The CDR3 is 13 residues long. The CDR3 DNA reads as TGTGCCAGTATCGGCGGGGGCCTCGGTGAGCAGTTCTTC. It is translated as CASIGGGLGEQFF.

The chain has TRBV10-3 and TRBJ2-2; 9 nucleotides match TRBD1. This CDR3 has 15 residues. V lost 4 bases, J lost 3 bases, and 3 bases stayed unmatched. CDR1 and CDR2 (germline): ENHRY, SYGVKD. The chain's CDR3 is CAISVGQGYTGELFF. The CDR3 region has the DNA TGTGCCATCAGTGTGGGACAGGGATACACCGGGGAGCTGTTTTTT.